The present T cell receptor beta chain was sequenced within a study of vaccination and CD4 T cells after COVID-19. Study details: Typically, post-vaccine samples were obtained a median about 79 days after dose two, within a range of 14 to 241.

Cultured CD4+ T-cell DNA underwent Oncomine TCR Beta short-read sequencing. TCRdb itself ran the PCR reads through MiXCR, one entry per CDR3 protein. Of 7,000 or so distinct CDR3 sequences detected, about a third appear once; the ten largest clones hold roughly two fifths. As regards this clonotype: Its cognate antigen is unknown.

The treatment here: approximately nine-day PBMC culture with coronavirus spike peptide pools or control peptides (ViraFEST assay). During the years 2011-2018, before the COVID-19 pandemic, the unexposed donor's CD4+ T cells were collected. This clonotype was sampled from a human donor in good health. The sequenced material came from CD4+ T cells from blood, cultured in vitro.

CDR3 protein: CASRNRVGGTDTQYF. The DNA of the CDR3 is TGTGCCAGCAGAAACAGGGTGGGAGGAACAGATACGCAGTATTTT. The chain couples TRBV6-1 to TRBJ2-3; D tentatively reads TRBD1 or TRBD2 (6 bases each). The germline V gene has CDR1 MNHNS and CDR2 SASEGT. The CDR3 is made up of 15 amino acids. The V end lost 6 bases, the J end lost 3 bases, and 16 bases lay between the germline ends.